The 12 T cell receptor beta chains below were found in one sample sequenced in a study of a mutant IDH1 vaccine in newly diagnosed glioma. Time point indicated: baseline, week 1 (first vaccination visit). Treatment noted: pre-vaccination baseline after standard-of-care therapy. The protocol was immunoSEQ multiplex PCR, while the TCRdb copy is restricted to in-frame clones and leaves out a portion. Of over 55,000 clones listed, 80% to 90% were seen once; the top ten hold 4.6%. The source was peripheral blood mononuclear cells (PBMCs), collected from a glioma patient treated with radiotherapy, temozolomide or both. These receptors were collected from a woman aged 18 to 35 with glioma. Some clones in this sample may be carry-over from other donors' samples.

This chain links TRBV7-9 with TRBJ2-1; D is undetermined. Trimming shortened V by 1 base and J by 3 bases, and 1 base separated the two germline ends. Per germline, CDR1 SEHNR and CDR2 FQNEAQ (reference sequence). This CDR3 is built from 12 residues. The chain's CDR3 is CASSLGYNEQFF. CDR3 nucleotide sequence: TGTGCCAGCAGCTTAGGCTACAATGAGCAGTTCTTC. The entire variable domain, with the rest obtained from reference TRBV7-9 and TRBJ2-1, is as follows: DTGVSQNPRHKITKRGQNVTFRCDPISEHNRLYWYRQTLGQGPEFLTYFQNEAQLEKSRLLSDRFSAERPKGSFSTLEIQRTEQGDSAMYLCASSLGYNEQFFGPGTRLTVL.

CDR3: CASSLAAGGQETQYF. The CDR3 DNA reads as TGCGCCAGCAGCTTGGCGGCAGGGGGGCAAGAGACCCAGTACTTC. This sequence joins TRBV5-1 and TRBJ2-5, with D tentatively TRBD1 (7 bases). The length of the CDR3 is 15 residues. V was shortened by 0 bases and J by 2 bases, with 11 bases between the two germline ends. The germline gives CDR1 SGHRS, CDR2 YFSETQ. Supplemented by reference TRBV5-1 and TRBJ2-5, the full variable domain reads KAGVTQTPRYLIKTRGQQVTLSCSPISGHRSVSWYQQTPGQGLQFLFEYFSETQRNKGNFPGRFSGRQFSNSRSEMNVSTLELGDSALYLCASSLAAGGQETQYFGPGTRLLVL.

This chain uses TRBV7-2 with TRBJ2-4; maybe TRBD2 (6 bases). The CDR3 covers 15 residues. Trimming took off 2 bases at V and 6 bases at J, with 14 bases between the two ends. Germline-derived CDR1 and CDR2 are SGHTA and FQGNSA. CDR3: CASSLSSSGGNIQYF. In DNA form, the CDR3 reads TGTGCCAGCAGCTTATCTTCCTCCGGGGGAAACATTCAGTACTTC.

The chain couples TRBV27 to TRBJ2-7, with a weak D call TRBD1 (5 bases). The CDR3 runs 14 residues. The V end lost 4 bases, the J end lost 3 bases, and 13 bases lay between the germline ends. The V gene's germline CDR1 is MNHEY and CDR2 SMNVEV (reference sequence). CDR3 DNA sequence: TGTGCCAGCAGTTACTATGCAGGGAACTACGAGCAGTACTTC. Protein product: CASSYYAGNYEQYF.

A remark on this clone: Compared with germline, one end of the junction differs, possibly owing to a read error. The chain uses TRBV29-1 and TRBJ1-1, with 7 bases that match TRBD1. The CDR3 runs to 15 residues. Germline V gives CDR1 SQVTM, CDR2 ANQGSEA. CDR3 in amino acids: CSVEEGQGVNTEAFF. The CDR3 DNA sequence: TGCAGCGTGGAAGAGGGCCAGGGGGTAAACACTGAAGCTTTCTTT.

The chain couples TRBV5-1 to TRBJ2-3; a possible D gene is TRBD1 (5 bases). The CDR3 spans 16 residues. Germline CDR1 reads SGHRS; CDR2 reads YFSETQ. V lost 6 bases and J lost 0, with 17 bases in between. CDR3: CASTPGARTSTDTQYF. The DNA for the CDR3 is TGCGCCAGCACCCCTGGAGCTAGGACAAGCACAGATACGCAGTATTTT.

The DNA for the CDR3 is TGTGCCAGCCCAAGGACAGGGGTATACGGCTACACCTTC. Protein: CASPRTGVYGYTF. The chain is built from TRBV5-8 and TRBJ1-2, with 9 bases lining up with TRBD1. Germline CDR1 is SGHTS and CDR2 is YDEGEE. V dropped 7 bases and J dropped 8; count of bases not matched to a gene: 9. The CDR3 consists of 13 residues.

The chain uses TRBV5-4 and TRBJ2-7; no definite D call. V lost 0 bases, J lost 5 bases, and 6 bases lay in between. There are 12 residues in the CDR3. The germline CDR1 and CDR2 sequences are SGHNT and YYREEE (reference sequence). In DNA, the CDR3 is TGTGCCAGCAGCTTGGGGTTGGACGAGCAGTACTTC. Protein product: CASSLGLDEQYF.

In nucleotides, the CDR3 is TGTGCCAGCAGGCCTACAGGGGTTACCGGGGAGCTGTTTTTT. This translates into CASRPTGVTGELFF. V usage is TRBV6-5 and J usage is TRBJ2-2; 7 bases line up with TRBD1. The germline V gene encodes CDR1 MNHEY and CDR2 SVGAGI. The V and J ends lost 6 bases and 5 bases, in that order; junction bases with no gene match: 6. There are 14 residues in the CDR3.

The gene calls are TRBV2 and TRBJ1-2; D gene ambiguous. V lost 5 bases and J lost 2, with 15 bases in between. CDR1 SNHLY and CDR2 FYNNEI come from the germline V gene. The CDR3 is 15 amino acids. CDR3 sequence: CASSLQTNPNYGYTF. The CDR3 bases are TGTGCCAGCAGTTTACAAACAAACCCCAACTATGGCTACACCTTC.

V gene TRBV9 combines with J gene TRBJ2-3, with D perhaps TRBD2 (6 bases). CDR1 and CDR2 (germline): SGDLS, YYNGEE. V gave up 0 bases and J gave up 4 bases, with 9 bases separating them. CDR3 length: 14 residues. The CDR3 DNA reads TGTGCCAGCAGCGTAGCGGGAGTGGCAGATACGCAGTATTTT. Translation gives CASSVAGVADTQYF. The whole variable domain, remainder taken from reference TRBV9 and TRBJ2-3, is DSGVTQTPKHLITATGQRVTLRCSPRSGDLSVYWYQQSLDQGLQFLIQYYNGEERAKGNILERFSAQQFPDLHSELNLSSLELGDSALYFCASSVAGVADTQYFGPGTRLTVL.

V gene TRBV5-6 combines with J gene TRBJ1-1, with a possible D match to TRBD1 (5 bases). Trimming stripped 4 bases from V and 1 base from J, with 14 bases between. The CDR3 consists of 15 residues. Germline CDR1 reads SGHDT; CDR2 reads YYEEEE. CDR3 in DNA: TGTGCCAGCAGCCTTGTTGGGGGGGGGAACACTGAAGCTTTCTTT. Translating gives CASSLVGGGNTEAFF.